This T cell receptor beta chain is drawn from a study of a mutant IDH1 vaccine in newly diagnosed glioma. Overall study context: The patients received vaccinations eight times, in weeks 1, 3, 5, 7, 11, 15, 19 and 23. Most patients had received both radiotherapy and temozolomide, the prior options being radiotherapy, temozolomide, or both.

Documented time point: week 23, last vaccination. Vaccinated patients received 300 ug of mutant IDH1 20-mer peptide per dose, with topical imiquimod. Assay: immunoSEQ multiplex PCR; the TCRdb copy retains only in-frame clones and omits some. The sample has about 55,000 clones, over 70% seen once. As for this clone: Antigen unknown.

This CDR3 is built from 15 residues. V lost 3 bases, J lost 8 bases, and 18 bases lay in between. The germline CDR1 and CDR2 sequences are SGHNT and YYREEE (reference sequence). The specimen comprised PBMCs, sampled from a glioma patient whose treatment included an IDH1 peptide vaccine. This sequence originates from a man aged 40-50 years with glioma. The V and J genes are TRBV5-4 and TRBJ2-1, with D perhaps matching TRBD1 (6 bases). The DNA for the CDR3 is TGTGCCAGCAGCTCCAGGGGTCCCACGGGCGATGAGCAGTTCTTC. It codes for CASSSRGPTGDEQFF.